This TCR beta chain was profiled in a study of T cell changes during pregnancy in multiple sclerosis. The CDR3 has 14 residues. V dropped 10 bases and J dropped 0; count of bases not matched to a gene: 8. The germline V gene encodes CDR1 ENHRY and CDR2 SYGVKD. The protocol was immunoSEQ multiplex PCR, while the TCRdb copy is restricted to in-frame clones and leaves out a portion. This sample has 65,000 to 85,000 clones, with 85% to 95% found just once. The sample here was CD4+ T cells from peripheral blood mononuclear cells, taken before pregnancy. This TCR was recovered from a female donor with multiple sclerosis, enrolled in a pregnancy study. The V call is TRBV10-3, the J call TRBJ1-2, with 7 bases lining up with TRBD1. CDR3 DNA: TGTGCCAGCAATGAGGGGACAGCTAACTATGGCTACACCTTC. Protein sequence: CASNEGTANYGYTF.